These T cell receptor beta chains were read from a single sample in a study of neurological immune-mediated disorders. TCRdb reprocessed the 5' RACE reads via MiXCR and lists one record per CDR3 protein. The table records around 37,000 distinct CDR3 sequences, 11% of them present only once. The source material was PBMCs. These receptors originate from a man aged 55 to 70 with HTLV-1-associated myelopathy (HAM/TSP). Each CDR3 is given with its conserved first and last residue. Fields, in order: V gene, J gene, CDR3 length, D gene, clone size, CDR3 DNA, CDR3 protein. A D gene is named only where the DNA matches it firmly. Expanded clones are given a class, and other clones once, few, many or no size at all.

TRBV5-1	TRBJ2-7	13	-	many	TGCGCCAGCAGCTTTAATCCGGGCTACGAGCAGTACTTC	CASSFNPGYEQYF
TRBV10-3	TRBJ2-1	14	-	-	TGTGCCATCAGTCGGCAGGGGGGAAACAATGAGCAGTTCTTC	CAISRQGGNNEQFF
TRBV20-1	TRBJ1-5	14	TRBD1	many	TGCAGTGCTAGCAGGGGGGGGAGCAATCAGCCCCAGCATTTT	CSASRGGSNQPQHF
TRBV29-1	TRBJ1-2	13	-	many	TGCAGCGTTGACGTGGGGCTGGGCTATGGCTACACCTTC	CSVDVGLGYGYTF
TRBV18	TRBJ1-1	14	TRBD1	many	TGTGCCAGCTCATCGGGGACAGGGGGCACTGAAGCTTTCTTT	CASSSGTGGTEAFF
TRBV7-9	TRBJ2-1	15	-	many	TGTGCCAGCAGCCGAGGGGTGGCAGTACGAAATGAGCAGTTCTTC	CASSRGVAVRNEQFF
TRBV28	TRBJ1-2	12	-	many	TGTGCCAGCAGTGTGACAGACTATGGCTACACCTTC	CASSVTDYGYTF
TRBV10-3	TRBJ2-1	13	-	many	TGTGCCATCAGTGAGTCGGAACCCAATGAGCAGTTCTTC	CAISESEPNEQFF
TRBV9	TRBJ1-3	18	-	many	TGTGCCAGCAGCCCAAGTTCCTCCGGGGTCTCCTCTGGAAACACCATATATTTT	CASSPSSSGVSSGNTIYF
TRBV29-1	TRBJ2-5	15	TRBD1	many	TGCAGCGTTGAAATAACAGGGGGTTTGCAAGAGACCCAGTACTTC	CSVEITGGLQETQYF
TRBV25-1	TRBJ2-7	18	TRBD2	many	TGTGCCAGCAGTGGCCTACCCGGGACTAGCGGGAGTGGGCACGAGCAGTACTTC	CASSGLPGTSGSGHEQYF
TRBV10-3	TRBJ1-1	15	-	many	TGTGCCATCAGTGAGTCGGGCCCAGGGAGGGTAGAAGCTTTCTTT	CAISESGPGRVEAFF
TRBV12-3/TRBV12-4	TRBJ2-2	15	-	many	TGTGCCAGCAGTTTAGCGGGAGTAGACACCGGGGAGCTGTTTTTT	CASSLAGVDTGELFF